The rows below give T cell receptor beta chains drawn from one sample of a study of T cells in Graves' hyperthyroidism and ophthalmopathy. MiXCR, applied by TCRdb to the multiplex PCR reads, yields one record per CDR3 protein. The sample shows 600,000 to 800,000 distinct CDR3 sequences, around 40% of them seen only once. Sequencing input: blood. These receptors were collected from a woman in her 40s with Graves' hyperthyroidism. Each CDR3 is given with its conserved first and last residue. A D gene is named only where the DNA matches it firmly. Clone sizes are given selectively: once, few, many, or a class where the clone is expanded.

>TRBJ2-7|-|TRBV11-2|-
CASSYEAGSYEQYF
TGTGCCAGCAGTTACGAGGCAGGGAGCTACGAGCAGTACTTC
>TRBJ1-2|-|TRBV2|many
CASSKSPYGYTF
TGTGCCAGTTCTAAGAGCCCCTATGGCTACACCTTC
>TRBJ1-1|-|TRBV14|many
CASSQGWGTEAFF
TGTGCCAGCAGTCAGGGATGGGGCACTGAAGCTTTCTTT
>TRBJ1-1|-|TRBV7-3|-
CASSLTDSMNTEAFF
TGTGCCAGCAGCCTGACAGACTCGATGAACACTGAAGCTTTCTTT
>TRBJ2-7|-|TRBV5-8|few
CASSSAKLLGRDEQYF
TGTGCCAGCAGCTCCGCGAAATTACTAGGGCGGGACGAGCAGTACTTC
>TRBJ1-2|-|TRBV19|many
CASSSPHNNYGYTF
TGTGCCAGTAGTTCCCCCCACAATAACTATGGCTACACCTTC
>TRBJ1-5|-|TRBV19|many
CASKFRARDQPQHF
TGTGCCAGTAAGTTCAGGGCGAGAGATCAACCCCAGCATTTT
>TRBJ1-2|-|TRBV14|many
CASSQAHYGYTF
TGTGCCAGCAGCCAGGCCCACTATGGCTACACCTTC
>TRBJ1-2|-|TRBV4-2|many
CASSQDGYGYTF
TGTGCCAGCAGCCAAGACGGTTATGGCTACACCTTC
>TRBJ2-2|-|TRBV7-9|many
CASSLYPGELFF
TGTGCCAGCAGCTTATATCCCGGGGAGCTGTTTTTT
>TRBJ1-1|-|TRBV25-1|-
CASSSGADRNTEAFF
TGTGCCAGCAGCTCAGGGGCGGATAGGAACACTGAAGCTTTCTTT
>TRBJ2-2|-|TRBV10-3|-
CASSYTADYHTGELFF
TGTGCCAGCAGTTACACAGCCGATTACCACACCGGGGAGCTGTTTTTT
>TRBJ1-2|TRBD1|TRBV20-1|-
CSARSGQDETNYGYTF
TGCAGTGCTAGATCGGGACAGGACGAGACTAACTATGGCTACACCTTC
>TRBJ1-1|-|TRBV6-5|few
CASSPSIGDEAFF
TGTGCCAGCAGCCCTAGTATCGGGGATGAAGCTTTCTTT
>TRBJ1-2|-|TRBV10-3|many
CASKVEANYGYTF
TGTGCCTCAAAGGTTGAAGCTAACTATGGCTACACCTTC
>TRBJ1-2|-|TRBV7-2|-
CASSGRQAGGYTF
TGTGCCAGCAGCGGCCGACAGGCCGGGGGCTACACCTTC
>TRBJ2-7|-|TRBV4-1|many
CASSQGQHGSYEQYF
TGCGCCAGCAGCCAAGGACAGCACGGCTCCTACGAGCAGTACTTC
>TRBJ2-2|TRBD2|TRBV20-1|-
CSATDRAASGVNTGELFF
TGCAGTGCTACCGACAGGGCGGCTAGCGGGGTGAACACCGGGGAGCTGTTTTTT
>TRBJ1-2|TRBD1|TRBV7-2|few
CASSLEETGYNYGYTF
TGTGCCAGCAGCTTAGAGGAGACAGGGTACAACTATGGCTACACCTTC
>TRBJ1-6|-|TRBV4-2|many
CASSPEGRNSPLHF
TGTGCCAGCAGCCCAGAGGGGAGGAATTCACCCCTCCACTTT